Listed here are 30 T cell receptor beta chains from one sample, sequenced in a study of regulatory T cells in long-lasting Graves disease. As to time point: persistent/refractory GD, antithyroid drugs over 5 years with positive TRAb. PBMC RNA served as the TCR library source. Researchers made TCR beta libraries by using iRepertoire HTBI primers and running Arm-PCR on CDR3 regions. TCRdb used MiXCR to reprocess the multiplex PCR reads, holding one entry per CDR3 protein. The table shows roughly 500,000 distinct CDR3 sequences, with approximately 22% occurring only once. The specimen was peripheral blood mononuclear cells (PBMCs), collected when the disease was refractory, from a patient treated with antithyroid drugs. The source of these receptors is a female donor with Graves disease.

This clonotype has ten or more counts. The chain is built from TRBV15 and TRBJ1-2; possibly TRBD1 for D (6 bases). Germline V gene sequence: CDR1 LNHNV, CDR2 YYDKDF (reference sequence). V was trimmed by 3 bases and J by 5 bases, leaving 10 bases between them. This CDR3 is 13 amino acids long. The chain's CDR3 is CATSRDSFYGYTF. The CDR3 DNA reads as TGTGCCACCAGCAGGGACAGTTTTTATGGCTACACCTTC. The whole variable domain, remainder taken from reference TRBV15 and TRBJ1-2, is DAMVIQNPRYQVTQFGKPVTLSCSQTLNHNVMYWYQQKSSQAPKLLFHYYDKDFNNEADTPDNFQSRRPNTSFCFLDIRSPGLGDTAMYLCATSRDSFYGYTFGSGTRLTVV.

This clonotype was recorded many times. This CDR3 is CASTLTGRRFDTGQYF. The CDR3 region has the DNA TGTGCCAGCACGTTGACAGGAAGAAGATTCGATACTGGGCAGTACTTC. V and J are TRBV6-1 and TRBJ2-7, with D possibly matching TRBD1 (6 bases). The CDR3 is 16 residues long. V gave up 7 bases and J gave up 9 bases, with 28 bases separating them. CDR1 and CDR2 from the germline V gene are MNHNS and SASEGT.

This clonotype was counted only a few times. The CDR3 nucleotides read TGTGCCAGCACCAGACAGGGCTTAAATGAAAAACTGTTTTTT. It specifies CASTRQGLNEKLFF. J is TRBJ1-4 and V is TRBV27; 7 bases are a match to TRBD1. CDR1 and CDR2 (germline): MNHEY, SMNVEV (reference sequence). CDR3 length: 14 amino acids. V lost 7 bases to trimming and J lost 5 bases; unmatched junction nucleotides: 7.

As DNA, the CDR3 is TGTGCCAGCAGTGAGGGGGGAGGCACAGATACGCAGTATTTT. It encodes CASSEGGGTDTQYF. This sequence joins TRBV28 and TRBJ2-3; D may be TRBD1 or TRBD2 (6 bases each). V was cut by 5 bases and J by 1 base, with 10 bases left in between. CDR1 is MDHEN and CDR2 is SYDVKM in the germline V gene. This CDR3 comprises 14 residues.

There are many counts of this clonotype. CDR3 sequence: CATSRDNQPQHF. As DNA, the CDR3 is TGTGCCACCAGCAGAGATAATCAGCCCCAGCATTTT. The rearrangement uses TRBV15 and TRBJ1-5, with unresolved D. This CDR3 contains 12 residues. V gave up 0 bases and J gave up 4 bases, with 1 base separating them. The germline V gene encodes CDR1 LNHNV and CDR2 YYDKDF (reference sequence).

The CDR3 sequence: CASSLSVVYYEQYF. In DNA form, the CDR3 reads TGTGCCAGCAGCTTATCGGTCGTCTACTACGAGCAGTACTTC. The chain is built from TRBV7-8 and TRBJ2-7, with D uncertain. CDR1 is SGHVS, CDR2 FQNEAQ, per germline. Trimming removed 2 bases from V and 3 bases from J, with 11 bases in between. The length of the CDR3 is 14 residues.

This sequence joins TRBV30 and TRBJ1-1, with D unclear. V dropped 0 bases and J dropped 1 base, with 6 bases sitting between them. Germline CDR1 is GTSNPN and CDR2 is SVGIG (reference sequence). This CDR3 region has 13 residues. This chain's CDR3 is CAWSVKWNTEAFF. The CDR3 DNA is TGTGCCTGGAGTGTAAAGTGGAACACTGAAGCTTTCTTT.

The rearrangement uses TRBV10-3 and TRBJ2-7; D gene unclear. Trimming shortened V by 0 bases and J by 4 bases, and 7 bases separated the two germline ends. The CDR3 totals 13 residues. Per the germline V gene, CDR1 is ENHRY and CDR2 is SYGVKD. CDR3 DNA sequence: TGTGCCATCAGTGAGTCGATACAGTACGAGCAGTACTTC. This translates into CAISESIQYEQYF.

This clonotype occurred a few times. V and J are TRBV9 and TRBJ1-4; D perhaps matches TRBD1 (6 bases). V was clipped by 0 bases and J by 8 bases, with 14 bases between them. CDR3 length: 15 residues. The germline gives CDR1 SGDLS, CDR2 YYNGEE. CDR3 residues: CASSVEGRGKEKLFF. The DNA for the CDR3 is TGTGCCAGCAGCGTAGAGGGCAGGGGAAAAGAAAAACTGTTTTTT.

This clonotype was detected ten times or more. The J gene is TRBJ1-2, the V gene TRBV27, with D uncertain. The CDR3 sequence is 14 residues long. CDR1 and CDR2 (germline): MNHEY, SMNVEV (reference sequence). Trimming shortened V by 6 bases and J by 0 bases, and 11 bases separated the two germline ends. The CDR3 coding sequence is TGTGCCAGCAGGAAAGCAGGAGCTAACTATGGCTACACCTTC. As protein: CASRKAGANYGYTF.

Concerning this clonotype: A much larger clone lies one base from this, so it may be a read error. The V gene is TRBV10-3, the J gene TRBJ2-5, with D possibly called TRBD1 or TRBD2 (5 bases each). Germline V gene data show CDR1 as ENHRY and CDR2 as SYGVKD. The CDR3 loop spans 14 amino acids. V was pared by 9 bases and J by 4 bases, with 18 bases between. DNA for the CDR3: TGTGCCATAAGCGGTGGGGCCTGGGGAGAGACCCAGTACTTC. Amino acid sequence: CAISGGAWGETQYF.

The V call is TRBV5-6, the J call TRBJ1-1; D is ambiguous. V was trimmed by 4 bases and J by 1 base, leaving 8 bases between them. The CDR3 spans 13 residues. In germline, CDR1 is SGHDT, CDR2 YYEEEE. CDR3 sequence: CASSPTWNTEAFF. The CDR3, as DNA: TGTGCCAGCAGCCCTACTTGGAACACTGAAGCTTTCTTT. The entire variable domain, with the rest obtained from reference TRBV5-6 and TRBJ1-1, is as follows: DAGVTQSPTHLIKTRGQQVTLRCSPKSGHDTVSWYQQALGQGPQFIFQYYEEEERQRGNFPDRFSGHQFPNYSSELNVNALLLGDSALYLCASSPTWNTEAFFGQGTRLTVV.

This clonotype has more than one count but fewer than ten. A read error may produce the germline difference seen at one junction end. The chain recombines TRBV7-2 with TRBJ2-4, with a weak D call TRBD2 (5 bases). This CDR3 spans 14 amino acids. Looked up from germline, CDR1 is SGHTA and CDR2 is FQGNSA. The CDR3 is CASSQPLAKDIQYF. CDR3 DNA sequence: TGTGCCAGCAGCCAACCTCTAGCCAAAGACATTCAGTACTTC. Complete variable domain (other parts from reference TRBV7-2 and TRBJ2-4): GAGVSQSPSNKVTEKGKDVELRCDPISGHTALYWYRQSLGQGLEFLIYFQGNSAPDKSGLPSDRFSAERTGGSVSTLTIQRTQQEDSAVYLCASSQPLAKDIQYFGAGTRLSVL.

A few counts support this clonotype. V is TRBV7-6 and J is TRBJ1-1, with TRBD1 matching 8 bases. V gave up 2 bases and J gave up 2 bases; unmatched junction bases: 10. The germline gives CDR1 SGHVS, CDR2 FNYEAQ. This CDR3 spans 17 amino acids. The DNA of the CDR3 is TGTGCCAGCAGCTTAAGTTTGCAGGGGGCAATAAACACTGAAGCTTTCTTT. Its translation: CASSLSLQGAINTEAFF.

The J gene is TRBJ1-1, the V gene TRBV19; D unresolved. Per the germline V gene, CDR1 is LNHDA and CDR2 is SQIVND (reference sequence). CDR3 length equals 12 residues. Between the trimmed V and J ends, which lost 3 bases and 4 bases, there was a span of 6 bases. The CDR3 DNA is TGTGCCAGTAGTATCGTGCCCACTGAAGCTTTCTTT. Its translation: CASSIVPTEAFF.

The chain links TRBV28 to TRBJ2-7, with D unclear. The V gene lost 6 bases and the J gene lost 7 bases, with 16 bases spanning the gap. The CDR3 is 13 amino acids. The germline gives CDR1 MDHEN, CDR2 SYDVKM. CDR3: CASSFVPYEEQYF. The CDR3 DNA reads as TGTGCCAGCAGCTTTGTCCCCTATGAAGAGCAGTACTTC.

This clonotype was found a few times. The chain combines TRBV20-1 with TRBJ1-5; TRBD1 might be the D (6 bases). The germline gives CDR1 DFQATT, CDR2 SNEGSKA (reference sequence). The CDR3 consists of 14 residues. V gave up 6 bases and J gave up 5 bases, with 17 bases separating them. CDR3 in DNA: TGCAGTGCCAACCGGGACACGACCTATCAGCCCCAGCATTTT. Its protein is CSANRDTTYQPQHF.

This clonotype was recorded many times. J is TRBJ1-3 and V is TRBV27; no definite D call. CDR3 length: 15 amino acids. Germline loops: CDR1 MNHEY, CDR2 SMNVEV (reference sequence). V was trimmed by 0 bases and J by 2 bases, leaving 8 bases between them. The CDR3 nucleotides read TGTGCCAGCAGTTTATCGACGGGGACTGGAAACACCATATATTTT. This codes for CASSLSTGTGNTIYF.

This clonotype was observed a few times. The rearrangement joins TRBV28 to TRBJ2-1, with D maybe TRBD2 (6 bases). Germline V gene data show CDR1 as MDHEN and CDR2 as SYDVKM. The CDR3 runs to 13 residues. Trimming took 6 bases from V and 3 from J, leaving 9 bases between them. CDR3 nucleotides: TGTGCCAGCAGATCGGGAGACTACAATGAGCAGTTCTTC. This codes for CASRSGDYNEQFF.

This chain connects TRBV28 to TRBJ2-7, with 11 bases fitting TRBD1. The ends lost 5 bases at V and 4 bases at J; junction bases unmatched: 13. Germline CDR1 MDHEN, CDR2 SYDVKM. CDR3 length equals 17 residues. The CDR3 region has the DNA TGTGCCAGCAGTATTCTCGTACCGGGACAGGGGGTGTACGAGCAGTACTTC. Encoded protein: CASSILVPGQGVYEQYF.

This clonotype was counted many times. This chain uses TRBV30 with TRBJ1-1; tentatively, D is TRBD1 (5 bases). This CDR3 contains 14 residues. CDR1 and CDR2 (germline): GTSNPN, SVGIG (reference sequence). Trimming pared 5 bases from V and 0 bases from J, leaving 13 bases between. CDR3 residues: CAWEIGAMNTEAFF. CDR3 nucleotide sequence: TGTGCCTGGGAGATTGGGGCCATGAACACTGAAGCTTTCTTT.

Many counts were recorded for this clonotype. The chain is built from TRBV6-2 or TRBV6-3 and TRBJ2-7; TRBD1 aligns across 7 bases. This CDR3 has 15 amino acids. The V and J ends lost 2 bases and 2 bases, in that order; junction bases with no gene match: 6. Germline loops: CDR1 MNHEY, CDR2 SVGEGT. Here the CDR3 DNA reads TGTGCCAGCAGTTACGGCAGGGGGAAGACCTACGAGCAGTACTTC. Encoded protein: CASSYGRGKTYEQYF.

In this sample, this clonotype turned up many times. CDR3 in DNA: TGTGCCAGCACCTCCCAACAGGGGGCGATTAGGCAGTACTTC. Translation gives CASTSQQGAIRQYF. This chain connects TRBV28 to TRBJ2-7; 9 bases agree with TRBD1. CDR3 size: 14 residues. Trimming took 7 bases from V and 9 from J; bases not matched to a gene: 13. Germline CDR1 reads MDHEN; CDR2 reads SYDVKM.

This clonotype was seen at least ten times. The V and J genes are TRBV28 and TRBJ2-7; maybe TRBD1 (6 bases). V was cut by 6 bases and J by 3 bases, with 9 bases left in between. Germline CDR1 reads MDHEN; CDR2 reads SYDVKM. This CDR3 contains 12 residues. CDR3 sequence (DNA): TGTGCCAGCAGGCAGGGGATCTACGAGCAGTACTTC. This gives the protein CASRQGIYEQYF.

This clonotype was picked up a small number of times. One end of the junction fails to match germline, which may point to a read error. The gene calls are TRBV6-1 and TRBJ2-5; no clear D. Germline V gene sequence: CDR1 MNHNS, CDR2 SASEGT. This CDR3 spans 13 amino acids. The DNA for the CDR3 is TGTGCCTGCAGTGCCGCTAGGAAAGAGACCCAGTACTTC. It yields the protein CACSAARKETQYF.

The rearrangement joins TRBV5-1 to TRBJ2-5; D is possibly TRBD2 (6 bases). Trimming removed 4 bases at V and 4 bases at J, with 11 bases between. This CDR3 contains 13 residues. Germline CDR1 and CDR2: SGHRS and YFSETQ. CDR3 in DNA: TGCGCCAGCAGCCCTCCTAGCGTAGAGACCCAGTACTTC. This sequence encodes CASSPPSVETQYF.

This clonotype appeared many times. This chain links TRBV2 with TRBJ1-1; D gene ambiguous. Trimming shortened V by 6 bases and J by 5 bases, and 10 bases separated the two germline ends. This CDR3 has 12 residues. CDR1 is SNHLY and CDR2 is FYNNEI in the germline V gene. CDR3 nucleotide sequence: TGTGCCAGCAGCGACGGAGGGACTGAAGCTTTCTTT. Amino acids: CASSDGGTEAFF.

Ten or more counts support this clonotype. The chain has TRBV6-5 and TRBJ1-1; D may be TRBD1 (5 bases). Germline-derived CDR1 and CDR2 are MNHEY and SVGAGI. Deletions cut 0 bases from V and 4 bases from J, with 12 bases between. The CDR3 consists of 15 residues. The CDR3 sequence: CASSYSGRDGTEAFF. Written as DNA, the CDR3 is TGTGCCAGCAGTTACTCGGGCAGGGATGGCACTGAAGCTTTCTTT.

Note on this clonotype: A far larger clone differs by one base, so this is likely a read error. Since no conserved phenylalanine or tryptophan closes the CDR3, a read error is the likely cause. The chain recombines TRBV14 with TRBJ1-2; 8 bases align to TRBD1. J gave up 6 bases and V 5 bases, and 11 bases lay outside the gene matches. This CDR3 region has 15 residues. Germline V lookup: CDR1 SGHDN, CDR2 FVKESK. In DNA, the CDR3 is TGTGCCAGCAGCTTAGTGACAGGGGAAAGCGATGGCTACACCTCC. This codes for CASSLVTGESDGYTS.

The rearrangement joins TRBV27 to TRBJ2-3; 7 nucleotides line up with TRBD2. This CDR3 region has 16 residues. Germline trimming cut 1 base from V and 6 bases from J; bases unmatched to any gene: 10. Germline-derived CDR1 and CDR2 are MNHEY and SMNVEV (reference sequence). CDR3 bases: TGTGCCAGCAGTTTATTGGGCCTAGCGGTCGAGGATACGCAGTATTTT. As protein: CASSLLGLAVEDTQYF.